This TCR beta chain originates from a study of blood T cell repertoires in COVID-19. CDR3 length: 14 residues. Germline loops: CDR1 KGHDR, CDR2 SFDVKD. Trimming cost V 9 bases and J 0 bases; bases outside gene matches: 5. Seattle's cohort entered during active infection and was followed longitudinally. The table came from immunoSEQ multiplex PCR; TCRdb's copy has only in-frame clones and leaves some out. The table shows fewer than 700,000 clones, with 70% to 90% occurring only once. This clonotype originated in a woman aged 45-65 years with COVID-19, enrolled during active disease. The chain carries TRBV24-1 and TRBJ2-3; 7 positions agree with TRBD1. Sequenced sample: peripheral blood. The CDR3 sequence: CATAGGLSTDTQYF. The CDR3 coding sequence is TGTGCCACCGCAGGGGGTCTTAGCACAGATACGCAGTATTTT.